This T cell receptor beta chain was captured by sequencing in a study of shared clonotypes between healthy human individuals. Study-wide points: Clonotypes shared by all four donors outscored non-shared clonotypes in generation probability. A few donors had 4% to 5% of their naive CD4 clonotypes in common.

A word on this clone: The antigen is undetermined.

The CDR3 has 16 residues. Germline CDR1 and CDR2: MNHEY and SVGAGI. Trimming pared 0 bases from V and 4 bases from J, leaving 10 bases between. This was a deep-level run. Libraries were prepared by immunoSEQ multiplex PCR; TCRdb keeps only in-frame clonotypes and omits some of them. The sample has 1.6 million or so clones, roughly 96% seen once; the top ten hold more than 0.9%. This chain joins TRBV6-5 and TRBJ2-6, with unresolved D. Sequences were obtained from naive CD4+ T cells sorted from blood. The subset is: CD45RA+ positively selected. The TCR sequence derives from a man younger than 45 in good health. CDR3 residues: CASSYSISTGANVLTF. The CDR3 region has the DNA TGTGCCAGCAGTTACTCGATCTCAACCGGGGCCAACGTCCTGACTTTC.